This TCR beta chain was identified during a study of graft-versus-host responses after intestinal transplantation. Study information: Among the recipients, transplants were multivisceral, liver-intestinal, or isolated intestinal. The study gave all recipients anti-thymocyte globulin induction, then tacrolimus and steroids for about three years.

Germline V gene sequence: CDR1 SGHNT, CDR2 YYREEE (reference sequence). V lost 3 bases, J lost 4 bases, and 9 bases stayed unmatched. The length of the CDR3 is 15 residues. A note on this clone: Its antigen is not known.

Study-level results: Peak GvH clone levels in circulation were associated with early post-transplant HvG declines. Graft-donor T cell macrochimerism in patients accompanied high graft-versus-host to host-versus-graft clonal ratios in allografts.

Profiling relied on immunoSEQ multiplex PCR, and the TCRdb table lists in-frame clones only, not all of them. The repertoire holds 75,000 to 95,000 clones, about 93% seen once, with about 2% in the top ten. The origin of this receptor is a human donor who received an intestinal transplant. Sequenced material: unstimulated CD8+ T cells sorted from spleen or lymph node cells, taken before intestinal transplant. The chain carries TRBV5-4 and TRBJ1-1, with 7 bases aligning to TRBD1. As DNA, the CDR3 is TGTGCCAGCAGCTCCGAGGGGGCGGGGGGCACTGAAGCTTTCTTT. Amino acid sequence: CASSSEGAGGTEAFF.